These 18 T cell receptor beta chains came from one sample sequenced in a study of blood T cell repertoires in COVID-19. Profiling relied on immunoSEQ multiplex PCR, and the TCRdb table lists in-frame clones only, not all of them. The sample includes roughly 250,000 clones, around 90% of them seen just once. The sample taken for sequencing was PBMCs or T cells enriched from blood (not recorded which). These receptor sequences come from a woman between 50 and 59 years old who had recovered from COVID-19.

This clone was seen once. V usage is TRBV7-9 and J usage is TRBJ2-1; 12 positions match TRBD2. J gave up 8 bases and V 5 bases, and 7 bases lay outside the gene matches. Germline lookup yields CDR1 SEHNR and CDR2 FQNEAQ (reference sequence). The CDR3 extends over 15 amino acids. The CDR3 loop is CASSQTSGRSDEQFF. The CDR3 bases are TGTGCCAGCAGCCAGACTAGCGGGAGAAGCGATGAGCAGTTCTTC.

V gene TRBV6-2 or TRBV6-3 combines with J gene TRBJ1-5; 7 bases agree with TRBD1. V trimming: 6 bases; J trimming: 7 bases; junction bases outside the gene matches: 6. The CDR3 has 13 residues. The germline V gene encodes CDR1 MNHEY and CDR2 SVGEGT. CDR3 residues: CASSDRVRQPQHF. The CDR3 bases are TGTGCCAGCAGCGACAGGGTAAGGCAGCCCCAGCATTTT.

Notes on this clone: Other DNA sequences from this sample encode an identical CDR3 as well. Here the CDR3 DNA reads TGCGCCAGCAGCCCAGGGCTCTACAATGAGCAGTTCTTC. It codes for CASSPGLYNEQFF. The genes are TRBV4-3 and TRBJ2-1; weak D call: TRBD1 (5 bases). This CDR3 has 13 residues. V lost 4 bases to trimming and J lost 3 bases, with 7 bases between them. Per the germline V gene, CDR1 is LGHNA and CDR2 is YSLEER.

This clone was detected only once. The J gene is TRBJ1-2, the V gene TRBV29-1; D perhaps matches TRBD1 (6 bases). V was shortened by 3 bases and J by 6 bases, with 20 bases between the two germline ends. Germline lookup yields CDR1 SQVTM and CDR2 ANQGSEA. This CDR3 comprises 15 residues. CDR3: CSVDSQGGVRDGYTF. CDR3 sequence (DNA): TGCAGCGTTGACTCACAGGGTGGGGTTAGGGATGGCTACACCTTC.

The chain combines TRBV4-3 with TRBJ1-1; the D gene is possibly TRBD1 (5 bases). V lost 0 bases and J 6 bases, leaving 14 bases between the germline ends. This CDR3 spans 15 amino acids. Germline loops: CDR1 LGHNA, CDR2 YSLEER. The CDR3 bases are TGCGCCAGCAGCCAAGAAACGACGGGACTTTCTGAAGCTTTCTTT. Its protein product is CASSQETTGLSEAFF.

The V gene is TRBV5-4, the J gene TRBJ2-4; TRBD2 agrees at 8 bases. V gave up 0 bases and J gave up 0 bases; unmatched junction bases: 5. The CDR3 runs to 17 residues. Germline loops: CDR1 SGHNT, CDR2 YYREEE (reference sequence). The CDR3 DNA follows: TGTGCCAGCAGCTTGGGGGGGCTAGCGGGAGCCAAAAACATTCAGTACTTC. Its translation is CASSLGGLAGAKNIQYF.

J is TRBJ2-5 and V is TRBV30, with TRBD1 matching 7 bases. The germline gives CDR1 GTSNPN, CDR2 SVGIG (reference sequence). The CDR3 consists of 12 residues. The CDR3: CAQTGRQETQYF. The CDR3 coding sequence is TGTGCTCAGACAGGGCGGCAGGAGACCCAGTACTTC.

V is TRBV15 and J is TRBJ1-3, with 10 positions matching TRBD1. The germline CDR1 and CDR2 sequences are LNHNV and YYDKDF (reference sequence). V lost 1 base, J lost 3 bases, and 3 bases stayed unmatched. The CDR3 contains 16 residues. The CDR3 DNA is TGTGCCACCAGCAGAGGGACAGGGGGAAGTGGAAACACCATATATTTT. It is translated as CATSRGTGGSGNTIYF.

V is TRBV2 and J is TRBJ1-5, with a possible D match to TRBD1 (5 bases). Per germline, CDR1 SNHLY and CDR2 FYNNEI. CDR3 size: 16 residues. Trimming removed 2 bases from V and 0 bases from J, with 11 bases in between. The CDR3 region is CASSERQSYSNQPQHF. DNA of the CDR3: TGTGCCAGCAGTGAAAGACAGTCGTATAGCAATCAGCCCCAGCATTTT.

Only a few counts were recorded for this clone. The chain joins TRBV28 to TRBJ1-2; 8 bases fit TRBD1. CDR3 length: 16 residues. Germline lookup yields CDR1 MDHEN and CDR2 SYDVKM. With V trimmed by 7 bases and J by 8 bases, 18 bases remained unmatched. The CDR3 loop is CASTRRDRLLWGGYTF. CDR3 sequence (DNA): TGTGCCAGCACTCGCCGGGACAGGCTCCTTTGGGGAGGCTACACCTTC.

This clone was seen just once. The CDR3 is CASRRGPINEQFF. DNA for the CDR3: TGTGCCAGCAGGAGGGGGCCCATCAATGAGCAGTTCTTC. The J gene is TRBJ2-1, the V gene TRBV28; TRBD1 aligns across 7 bases. From germline, CDR1 is MDHEN and CDR2 SYDVKM. The CDR3 length is 13 residues. The V and J ends lost 6 bases and 6 bases, in that order; junction bases with no gene match: 5.

Note on this clone: The same CDR3 is also encoded by other DNA sequences in this sample. CDR3 sequence: CAWSVAPNTEAFF. DNA of the CDR3: TGTGCCTGGAGTGTGGCTCCGAACACTGAAGCTTTCTTT. The genes are TRBV30 and TRBJ1-1; D gene ambiguous. V shed 0 bases and J shed 1 base, with 6 bases lying between them. The CDR3 is 13 residues long. Per the germline V gene, CDR1 is GTSNPN and CDR2 is SVGIG (reference sequence).

The rearrangement uses TRBV6-2 or TRBV6-3 and TRBJ1-5; D may be TRBD1 (6 bases). CDR1 is MNHEY, CDR2 SVGEGT, per germline. V lost 6 bases, J lost 3 bases, and 18 bases lay in between. CDR3 length: 16 amino acids. CDR3 nucleotide sequence: TGTGCCAGCAGCCCATCTCAGGGGACGGTCAATCAGCCCCAGCATTTT. This gives the protein CASSPSQGTVNQPQHF.

This clone was counted a single time. This rearrangement joins TRBV2 to TRBJ2-7; D possibly corresponds to TRBD2 (5 bases). V lost 6 bases and J 3 bases, leaving 12 bases between the germline ends. The CDR3 sequence is 13 residues long. The germline V gene has CDR1 SNHLY and CDR2 FYNNEI. The DNA for the CDR3 is TGTGCCAGCAGATCGATGGGGAGCTACGAGCAGTACTTC. It yields the protein CASRSMGSYEQYF.

This clone is a singleton in its sample. The rearrangement joins TRBV14 to TRBJ1-5, with D tentatively TRBD1 (5 bases). The CDR3 consists of 13 residues. V gave up 4 bases and J gave up 8 bases, with 12 bases separating them. Germline V gene lookup returns CDR1 SGHDN and CDR2 FVKESK. Written as DNA, the CDR3 is TGTGCCAGCAGCCGAACCAGGGTTGAGCCCCAGCATTTT. Its protein product is CASSRTRVEPQHF. Full variable domain (outside the CDR3, taken from reference TRBV14 and TRBJ1-5): EAGVTQFPSHSVIEKGQTVTLRCDPISGHDNLYWYRRVMGKEIKFLLHFVKESKQDESGMPNNRFLAERTGGTYSTLKVQPAELEDSGVYFCASSRTRVEPQHFGDGTRLSIL.

The rearrangement links TRBV12-5 to TRBJ2-1; TRBD2 matches at 8 bases. The CDR3 loop spans 13 amino acids. V was pared by 4 bases and J by 8 bases, with 4 bases of the junction left unmatched. Germline CDR1 LGHNT, CDR2 FRNRAP. CDR3 sequence: CASGSSGRDEQFF. The CDR3 DNA follows: TGTGCTAGTGGTTCGAGCGGGAGAGATGAGCAGTTCTTC.

The V and J genes are TRBV29-1 and TRBJ2-1; 12 nucleotides match TRBD2. The V gene end was trimmed by 2 bases and the J gene end by 7 bases; junction bases not matched to a gene: 18. There are 19 residues in the CDR3. The germline CDR1 and CDR2 sequences are SQVTM and ANQGSEA. This CDR3 is CSVENAGGLAGIGRNEQFF. CDR3 DNA sequence: TGCAGCGTTGAAAACGCGGGAGGACTAGCGGGAATCGGGAGGAATGAGCAGTTCTTC.

The rearrangement joins TRBV2 to TRBJ1-5, with 10 bases that match TRBD1. The J segment lost 5 bases and the V segment lost 5 bases, leaving 3 bases of the junction unmatched. This CDR3 is built from 14 residues. Germline-derived CDR1 and CDR2 are SNHLY and FYNNEI. The CDR3 DNA sequence: TGTGCCAGCAGTTACGACAGGGGGCATCAGCCCCAGCATTTT. Protein sequence: CASSYDRGHQPQHF.